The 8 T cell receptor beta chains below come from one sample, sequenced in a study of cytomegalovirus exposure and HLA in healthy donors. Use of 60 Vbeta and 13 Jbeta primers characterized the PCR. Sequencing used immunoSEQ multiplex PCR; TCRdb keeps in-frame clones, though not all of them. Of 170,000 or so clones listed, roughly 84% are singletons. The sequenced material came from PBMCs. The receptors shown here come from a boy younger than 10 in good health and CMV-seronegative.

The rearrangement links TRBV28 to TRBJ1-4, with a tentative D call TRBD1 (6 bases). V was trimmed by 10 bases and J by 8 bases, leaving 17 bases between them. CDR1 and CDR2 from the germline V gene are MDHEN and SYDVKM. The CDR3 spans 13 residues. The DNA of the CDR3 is TGTGCCACCGGCCCGGGGGGGCGAGAAAAACTGTTTTTT. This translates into CATGPGGREKLFF.

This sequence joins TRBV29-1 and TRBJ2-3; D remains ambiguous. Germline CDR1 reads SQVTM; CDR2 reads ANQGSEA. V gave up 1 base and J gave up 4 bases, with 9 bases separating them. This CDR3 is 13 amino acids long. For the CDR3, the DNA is TGCAGCGTTGAAGGAAGGCTAGCAGATACGCAGTATTTT. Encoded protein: CSVEGRLADTQYF.

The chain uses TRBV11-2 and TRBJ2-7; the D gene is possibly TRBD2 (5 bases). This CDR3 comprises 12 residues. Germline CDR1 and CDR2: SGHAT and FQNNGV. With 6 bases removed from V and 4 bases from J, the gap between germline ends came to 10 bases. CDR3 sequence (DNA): TGTGCCAGCAGTTATACTAGTTACGAGCAGTACTTC. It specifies CASSYTSYEQYF.

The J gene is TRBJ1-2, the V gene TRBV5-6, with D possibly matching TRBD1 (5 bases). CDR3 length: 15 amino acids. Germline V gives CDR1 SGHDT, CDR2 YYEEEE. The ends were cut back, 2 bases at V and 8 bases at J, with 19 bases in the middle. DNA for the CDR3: TGTGCCAGCAGCTTCTTTGTCGGGCAGGGTAGCGGCTACACCTTC. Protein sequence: CASSFFVGQGSGYTF.

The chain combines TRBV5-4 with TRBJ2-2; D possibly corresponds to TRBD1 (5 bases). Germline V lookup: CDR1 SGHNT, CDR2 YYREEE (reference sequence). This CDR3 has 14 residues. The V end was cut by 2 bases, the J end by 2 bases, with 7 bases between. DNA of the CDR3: TGTGCCAGCAGCTTTGACAGAAACACCGGGGAGCTGTTTTTT. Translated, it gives CASSFDRNTGELFF.

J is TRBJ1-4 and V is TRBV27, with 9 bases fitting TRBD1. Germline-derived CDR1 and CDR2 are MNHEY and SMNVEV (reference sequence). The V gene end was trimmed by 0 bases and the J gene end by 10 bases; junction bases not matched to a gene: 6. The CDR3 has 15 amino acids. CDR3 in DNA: TGTGCCAGCAGTTTATCGCAGGGACAGGGTAGAAAACTGTTTTTT. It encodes CASSLSQGQGRKLFF.

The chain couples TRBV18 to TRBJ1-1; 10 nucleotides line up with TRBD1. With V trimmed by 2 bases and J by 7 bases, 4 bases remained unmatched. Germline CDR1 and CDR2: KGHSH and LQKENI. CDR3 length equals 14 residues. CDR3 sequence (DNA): TGTGCCAGCTCACCAAGGGGGGACAGGGGTGAAGCTTTCTTT. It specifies CASSPRGDRGEAFF.

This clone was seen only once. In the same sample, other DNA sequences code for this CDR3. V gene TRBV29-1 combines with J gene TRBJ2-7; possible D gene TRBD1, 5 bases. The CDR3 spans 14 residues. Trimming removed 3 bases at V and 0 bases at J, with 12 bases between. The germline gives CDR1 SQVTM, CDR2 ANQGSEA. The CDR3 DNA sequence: TGCAGCGTTGACAGTTTGGACAACTCCTACGAGCAGTACTTC. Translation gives CSVDSLDNSYEQYF.